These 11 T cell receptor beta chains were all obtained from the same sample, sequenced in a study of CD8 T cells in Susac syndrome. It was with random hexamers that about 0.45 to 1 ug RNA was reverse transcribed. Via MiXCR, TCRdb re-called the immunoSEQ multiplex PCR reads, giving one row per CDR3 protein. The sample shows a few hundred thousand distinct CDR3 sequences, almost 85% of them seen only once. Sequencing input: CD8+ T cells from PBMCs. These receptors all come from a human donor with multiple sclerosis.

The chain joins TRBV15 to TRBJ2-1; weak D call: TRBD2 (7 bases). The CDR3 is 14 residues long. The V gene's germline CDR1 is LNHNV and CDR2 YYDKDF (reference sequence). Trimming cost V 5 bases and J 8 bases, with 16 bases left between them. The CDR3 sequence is CATSPRTAGHEQFF. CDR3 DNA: TGTGCCACCAGCCCCCGGACAGCGGGGCATGAGCAGTTCTTC. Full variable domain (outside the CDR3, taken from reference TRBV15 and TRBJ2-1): DAMVIQNPRYQVTQFGKPVTLSCSQTLNHNVMYWYQQKSSQAPKLLFHYYDKDFNNEADTPDNFQSRRPNTSFCFLDIRSPGLGDTAMYLCATSPRTAGHEQFFGPGTRLTVL.

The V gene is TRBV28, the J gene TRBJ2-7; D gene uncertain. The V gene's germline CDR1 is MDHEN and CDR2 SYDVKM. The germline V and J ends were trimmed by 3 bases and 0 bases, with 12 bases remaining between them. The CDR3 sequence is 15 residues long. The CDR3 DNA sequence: TGTGCCAGCAGTTTCTTAGGTATGAGCTCCTACGAGCAGTACTTC. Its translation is CASSFLGMSSYEQYF.

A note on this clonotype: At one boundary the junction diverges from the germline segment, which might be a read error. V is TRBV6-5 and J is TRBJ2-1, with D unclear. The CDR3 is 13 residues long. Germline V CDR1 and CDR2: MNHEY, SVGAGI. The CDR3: CASRDISYNAQFF. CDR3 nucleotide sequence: TGTGCCAGCAGAGATATTTCCTACAATGCGCAGTTCTTC.

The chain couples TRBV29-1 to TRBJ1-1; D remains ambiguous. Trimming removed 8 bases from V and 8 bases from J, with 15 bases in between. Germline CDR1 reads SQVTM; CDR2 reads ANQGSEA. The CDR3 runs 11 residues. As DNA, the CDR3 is TGCAGCTATCTTATGGCCGGGGAAGCTTTCTTT. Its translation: CSYLMAGEAFF. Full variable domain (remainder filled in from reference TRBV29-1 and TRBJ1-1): SAVISQKPSRDICQRGTSLTIQCQVDSQVTMMFWYRQQPGQSLTLIATANQGSEATYESGFVIDKFPISRPNLTFSTLTVSNMSPEDSSIYLCSYLMAGEAFFGQGTRLTVV.

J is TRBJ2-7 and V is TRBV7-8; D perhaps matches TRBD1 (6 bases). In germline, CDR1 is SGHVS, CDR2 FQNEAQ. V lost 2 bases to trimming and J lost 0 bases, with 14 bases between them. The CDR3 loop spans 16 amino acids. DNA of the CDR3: TGTGCCAGCAGCTTATTAACAGGGCCGAGCTCCTACGAGCAGTACTTC. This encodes CASSLLTGPSSYEQYF.

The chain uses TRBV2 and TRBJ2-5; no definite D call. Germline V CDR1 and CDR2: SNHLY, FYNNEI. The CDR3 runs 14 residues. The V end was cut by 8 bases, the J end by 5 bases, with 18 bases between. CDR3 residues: CASPIFTSPETQYF. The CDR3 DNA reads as TGTGCCAGCCCTATTTTCACGTCCCCCGAGACCCAGTACTTC.

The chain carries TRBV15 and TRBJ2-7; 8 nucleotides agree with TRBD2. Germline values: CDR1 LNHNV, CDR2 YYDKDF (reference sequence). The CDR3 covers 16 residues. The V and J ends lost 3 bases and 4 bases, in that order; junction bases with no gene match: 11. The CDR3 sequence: CATSSGQRELAYEQYF. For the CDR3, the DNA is TGTGCCACCAGCAGCGGCCAGCGGGAGCTGGCGTACGAGCAGTACTTC.

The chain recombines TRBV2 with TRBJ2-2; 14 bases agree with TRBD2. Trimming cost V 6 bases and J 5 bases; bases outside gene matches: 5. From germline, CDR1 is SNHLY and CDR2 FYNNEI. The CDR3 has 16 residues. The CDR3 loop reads CASRPRLAGGTGELFF. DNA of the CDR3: TGTGCCAGCAGACCAAGACTAGCGGGAGGGACCGGGGAGCTGTTTTTT. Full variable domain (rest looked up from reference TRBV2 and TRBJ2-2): EPEVTQTPSHQVTQMGQEVILRCVPISNHLYFYWYRQILGQKVEFLVSFYNNEISEKSEIFDDQFSVERPDGSNFTLKIRSTKLEDSAMYFCASRPRLAGGTGELFFGEGSRLTVL.

CDR3 nucleotides: TGTGCCAGCAGCCCCGTTACTAGCGGAGATCAAGAGACCCAGTACTTC. It yields the protein CASSPVTSGDQETQYF. The genes are TRBV7-9 and TRBJ2-5; 8 bases match TRBD2. The germline V gene encodes CDR1 SEHNR and CDR2 FQNEAQ (reference sequence). The CDR3 has 16 residues. V shed 5 bases and J 2 bases; nucleotides not matched to a gene: 10.

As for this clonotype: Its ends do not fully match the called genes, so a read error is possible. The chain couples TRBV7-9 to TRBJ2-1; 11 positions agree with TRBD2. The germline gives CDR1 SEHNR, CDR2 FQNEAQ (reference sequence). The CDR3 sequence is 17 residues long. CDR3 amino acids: CASSLGLAGGLGDDQFF. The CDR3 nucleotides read TGTGCCAGCAGCTTAGGGCTAGCGGGAGGCCTCGGGGATGACCAGTTCTTC. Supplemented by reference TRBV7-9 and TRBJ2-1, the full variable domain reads DTGVSQNPRHKITKRGQNVTFRCDPISEHNRLYWYRQTLGQGPEFLTYFQNEAQLEKSRLLSDRFSAERPKGSFSTLEIQRTEQGDSAMYLCASSLGLAGGLGDDQFFGPGTRLTVL.

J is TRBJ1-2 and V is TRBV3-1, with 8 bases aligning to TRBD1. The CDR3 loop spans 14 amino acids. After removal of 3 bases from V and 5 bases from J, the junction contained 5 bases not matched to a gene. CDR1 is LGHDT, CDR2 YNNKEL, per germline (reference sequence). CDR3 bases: TGTGCCAGCAGCCAGGAGGACAGGGAGTATGGCTACACCTTC. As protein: CASSQEDREYGYTF.